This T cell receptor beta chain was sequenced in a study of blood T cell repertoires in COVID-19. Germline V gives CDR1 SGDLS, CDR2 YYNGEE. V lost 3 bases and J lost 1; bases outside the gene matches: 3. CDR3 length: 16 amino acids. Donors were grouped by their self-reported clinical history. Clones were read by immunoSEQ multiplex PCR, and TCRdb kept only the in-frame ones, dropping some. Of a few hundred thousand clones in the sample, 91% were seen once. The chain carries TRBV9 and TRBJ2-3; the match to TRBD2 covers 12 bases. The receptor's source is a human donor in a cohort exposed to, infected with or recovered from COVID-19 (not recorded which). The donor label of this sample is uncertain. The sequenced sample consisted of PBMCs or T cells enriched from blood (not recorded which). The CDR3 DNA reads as TGTGCCAGCAGCGGGGGACTAGCGGGCGGCACAGATACGCAGTATTTT. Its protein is CASSGGLAGGTDTQYF.